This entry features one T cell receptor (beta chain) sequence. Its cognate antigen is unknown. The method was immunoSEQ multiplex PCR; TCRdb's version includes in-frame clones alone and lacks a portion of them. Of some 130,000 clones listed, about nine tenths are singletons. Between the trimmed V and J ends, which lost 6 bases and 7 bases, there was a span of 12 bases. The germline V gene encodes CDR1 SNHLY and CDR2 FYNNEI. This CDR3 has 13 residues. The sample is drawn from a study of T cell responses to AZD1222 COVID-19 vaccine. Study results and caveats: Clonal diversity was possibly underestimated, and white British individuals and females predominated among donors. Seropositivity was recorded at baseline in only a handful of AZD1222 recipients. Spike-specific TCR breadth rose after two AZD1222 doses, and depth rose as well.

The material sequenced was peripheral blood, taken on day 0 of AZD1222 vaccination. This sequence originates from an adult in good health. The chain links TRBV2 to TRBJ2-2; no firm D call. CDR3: CASREARGGELFF. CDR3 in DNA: TGTGCCAGCAGAGAGGCCCGCGGCGGGGAGCTGTTTTTT. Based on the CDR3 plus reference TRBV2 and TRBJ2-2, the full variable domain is EPEVTQTPSHQVTQMGQEVILRCVPISNHLYFYWYRQILGQKVEFLVSFYNNEISEKSEIFDDQFSVERPDGSNFTLKIRSTKLEDSAMYFCASREARGGELFFGEGSRLTVL.